The clone carrying this TCR beta chain was recorded at least ten times. What it binds is unknown. The data were obtained in a study of T cells in Graves' hyperthyroidism and ophthalmopathy. Study-level background: Specimen type is peripheral blood, collected at initial diagnosis prior to any treatment. Overall study findings and caveats: Appearing also in blood were most of the thyroid clonotypes expanded above 0.001.

Trimming removed 7 bases from V and 0 bases from J, with 13 bases in between. CDR1 is SGHAT, CDR2 FQNNGV, per germline. The CDR3 runs 14 residues. From RNA transcripts, TCR beta CDR3 regions were amplified. A first-round RT-PCR of the TCR CDR3 used the HTBI primer set. TCRdb itself ran the multiplex PCR reads through MiXCR, one entry per CDR3 protein. The sample lists about 640,000 distinct CDR3 sequences, around 21% occurring once. Ophthalmopathy patients all had a Clinical Activity Score of at least 3, a NOSPECS grade of at least 4 and disease under 3 months old. The rearrangement joins TRBV11-2 to TRBJ2-7; D possibly corresponds to TRBD2 (6 bases). The sequence derives from a man younger than 45 with Graves' ophthalmopathy. Sequenced material: blood. Here the CDR3 reads CASKISGSSYEQYF. CDR3 sequence (DNA): TGTGCCAGCAAGATTAGCGGTAGCTCCTACGAGCAGTACTTC.